Described below is a single T cell receptor beta chain sequence and its context. Its antigen remains unknown. This specimen belongs to a study of cytotoxic CD8 clonotypes in ibrutinib-treated CLL. Study-wide findings and caveats: Clonality showed a rise at ibrutinib response that reversed toward baseline at progression.

Assay: immunoSEQ multiplex PCR; the TCRdb copy retains only in-frame clones and omits some. The sample contains 330,000 or so clones, roughly 67% of which appear only once. Trimming removed 3 bases at V and 0 bases at J, with 16 bases between. Germline CDR1 reads SGHTA; CDR2 reads FQGNSA. This CDR3 spans 17 amino acids. Sequencing was performed on PBMCs, taken after 36 months of ibrutinib treatment. V usage is TRBV7-2 and J usage is TRBJ2-3, with no clear D. This TCR was sampled from a human donor with chronic lymphocytic leukemia. The CDR3 spells CASSLYRLTTSTDTQYF. DNA for the CDR3: TGTGCCAGCAGCTTGTACCGACTCACTACTAGCACAGATACGCAGTATTTT.